The present entry profiles one T cell receptor (beta chain) with its context. cDNA reverse transcribed from extracted RNA served as the sequencing template. The data were produced by immunoSEQ multiplex PCR, yet TCRdb's version contains in-frame clones alone and is incomplete. The sample has about 150,000 clones; around 54% are singletons. These data belong to a study of CD8+ T cells in alopecia areata. CDR1 is SQVTM, CDR2 ANQGSEA, per germline. This CDR3 comprises 14 residues. Trimming cost V 6 bases and J 2 bases; bases outside gene matches: 4. The sample taken for sequencing was CD4+ T cells sorted from blood. The chain joins TRBV29-1 to TRBJ2-2, with 9 bases fitting TRBD2. This receptor was identified in a human donor in good health. This CDR3 reads CSVRTSVNTGELFF. The CDR3, as DNA: TGCAGCGTACGGACTAGCGTAAACACCGGGGAGCTGTTTTTT.